This T cell receptor (beta chain) appears in the sequencing data of a study of T cells after yellow fever vaccination. 5'RACE template switching produced TCR cDNA carrying a universal primer site and UMIs. TCRdb itself ran the 5' RACE reads through MiXCR, one entry per CDR3 protein. The sample yields some 260,000 distinct CDR3 sequences, roughly 5% seen once. V lost 1 base to trimming and J lost 5 bases, with 14 bases between them. CDR3 length equals 14 residues. Germline loops: CDR1 DFQATT, CDR2 SNEGSKA (reference sequence). Turning to this clonotype: Its antigen is undetermined.

Study-wide results and caveats: Peak timing came faster in the weaker secondary response, day 5 versus 15. Among primary-vaccination clones, most reappeared after the booster, at almost 98% for CD4 and under 90% for CD8. Repertoires obtained by FACS sorting could include abundant clonotypes that entered as contaminants from the bulk population.

The TCR originated in a man aged 18 to 29 who received the YFV17D yellow fever vaccine. Sequencing was performed on CD4+ T cells sorted from PBMCs, taken on the day of the yellow fever booster vaccination. The chain combines TRBV20-1 with TRBJ2-5; D remains unclear. CDR3 sequence reads: CSARVHSTLETQYF. DNA for the CDR3: TGCAGTGCTAGAGTCCACTCGACCTTGGAGACCCAGTACTTC.